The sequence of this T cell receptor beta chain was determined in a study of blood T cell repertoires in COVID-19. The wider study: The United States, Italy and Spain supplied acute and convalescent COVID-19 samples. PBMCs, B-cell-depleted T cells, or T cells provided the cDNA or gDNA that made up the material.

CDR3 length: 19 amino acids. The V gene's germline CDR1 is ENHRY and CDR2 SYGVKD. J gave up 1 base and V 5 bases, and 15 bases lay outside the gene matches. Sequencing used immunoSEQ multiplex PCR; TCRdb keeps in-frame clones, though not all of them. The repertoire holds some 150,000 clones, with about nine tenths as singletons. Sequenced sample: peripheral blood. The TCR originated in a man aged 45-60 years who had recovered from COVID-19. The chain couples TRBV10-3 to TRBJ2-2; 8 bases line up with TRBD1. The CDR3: CAISQYSGTGHRNTGELFF. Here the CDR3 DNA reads TGTGCCATCAGTCAATACTCCGGGACAGGACACAGGAACACCGGGGAGCTGTTTTTT.